A selection of T cell receptor beta chains follows, all from one sample in a study of coeliac disease. Sequenced by immunoSEQ multiplex PCR; TCRdb stores in-frame clones only, minus some. Here the sample spans thousands of clones, under 65% being singletons. The sample comprised lamina propria lymphocytes from the gut. Every receptor here comes from a woman aged 70 to 79 with celiac disease. The CDR3 runs from the conserved cysteine through the conserved F or W. D genes are given only for firm matches. Clone size is not always given. Where it is, it says once, few, many or a class for expanded clones.

cdr3_length: 16
j_call: TRBJ2-1
d_call: TRBD2
clone_size: -
v_call: TRBV11-2
cdr3_nt: TGTGCCAGCAGCCGTGGGACTAGCGGGGGCAACAATGAGCAGTTCTTC
cdr3_aa: CASSRGTSGGNNEQFF

cdr3_length: 15
j_call: TRBJ2-7
d_call: TRBD2
clone_size: -
v_call: TRBV7-2
cdr3_nt: TGTGCCAGCAGCTCACAGGCGGGGGACTCCTACGAGCAGTACTTC
cdr3_aa: CASSSQAGDSYEQYF

cdr3_length: 14
j_call: TRBJ1-3
d_call: -
clone_size: -
v_call: TRBV7-2
cdr3_nt: TGTGCCAGCAGCTTAGGCAGGGATGGAAACACCATATATTTT
cdr3_aa: CASSLGRDGNTIYF

cdr3_length: 17
j_call: TRBJ2-5
d_call: TRBD2
clone_size: -
v_call: TRBV5-4
cdr3_nt: TGTGCCAGCAGCTTCGCAGTAGCGGGGGGCCTCCAGGAGACCCAGTACTTC
cdr3_aa: CASSFAVAGGLQETQYF

cdr3_length: 10
j_call: TRBJ2-7
d_call: -
clone_size: few
v_call: TRBV20-1
cdr3_nt: TGCAGTGCTAGCTTCTACGAGCAGTACTTC
cdr3_aa: CSASFYEQYF

cdr3_length: 14
j_call: TRBJ1-2
d_call: -
clone_size: -
v_call: TRBV9
cdr3_nt: TGTGCCAGCGGCAGGGGCGGGTCTACTGGCGGCTACACCTTC
cdr3_aa: CASGRGGSTGGYTF

cdr3_length: 13
j_call: TRBJ1-1
d_call: -
clone_size: once
v_call: TRBV7-6
cdr3_nt: TGTGCCAGCAGTCCAGGGGTAGACCTTGAAGCTTTCTTT
cdr3_aa: CASSPGVDLEAFF

cdr3_length: 13
j_call: TRBJ2-7
d_call: -
clone_size: -
v_call: TRBV27
cdr3_nt: TGTGCCAGCAGTTCTTTGGCGGGGTACGAGCAGTACTTC
cdr3_aa: CASSSLAGYEQYF

cdr3_length: 14
j_call: TRBJ1-4
d_call: -
clone_size: -
v_call: TRBV6-6
cdr3_nt: TGTGCCAGCAGTTACTCGCGGCCTAATGAAAAACTGTTTTTT
cdr3_aa: CASSYSRPNEKLFF

cdr3_length: 14
j_call: TRBJ1-6
d_call: -
clone_size: -
v_call: TRBV13
cdr3_nt: TGTGCCAGCAGCTTAGTGGGGGCGGAGTCACCCCTCCACTTT
cdr3_aa: CASSLVGAESPLHF

cdr3_length: 14
j_call: TRBJ2-7
d_call: -
clone_size: -
v_call: TRBV6-5
cdr3_nt: TGTGCCAGCAGCCCTAAGGACAGCTCCTACGAGCAGTACTTC
cdr3_aa: CASSPKDSSYEQYF

cdr3_length: 14
j_call: TRBJ1-2
d_call: -
clone_size: -
v_call: TRBV19
cdr3_nt: TGTGCCAGTAGTACGTCGCAGTCTAACTATGGCTACACCTTC
cdr3_aa: CASSTSQSNYGYTF

cdr3_length: 16
j_call: TRBJ2-6
d_call: TRBD1
clone_size: -
v_call: TRBV19
cdr3_nt: TGTGCCAGTACGGACAGGACAACCTCTGCGGCCAACGTCCTGACTTTC
cdr3_aa: CASTDRTTSAANVLTF

cdr3_length: 14
j_call: TRBJ1-1
d_call: TRBD1
clone_size: -
v_call: TRBV7-9
cdr3_nt: TGTGCCAGCAGCCCGCGGACAGGGAAGGAGGAAGCTTTCTTT
cdr3_aa: CASSPRTGKEEAFF

cdr3_length: 15
j_call: TRBJ2-5
d_call: -
clone_size: -
v_call: TRBV4-3
cdr3_nt: TGCGCCAGCAGCCAAGACATCCTTGGCACGGAGACCCAGTACTTC
cdr3_aa: CASSQDILGTETQYF

cdr3_length: 16
j_call: TRBJ1-1
d_call: TRBD1
clone_size: once
v_call: TRBV18
cdr3_nt: TGTGCCAGCTCACAAAATACAGGGGTAAGGGACACTGAAGCTTTCTTT
cdr3_aa: CASSQNTGVRDTEAFF

cdr3_length: 14
j_call: TRBJ2-7
d_call: TRBD1
clone_size: few
v_call: TRBV19
cdr3_nt: TGTGCCAGTAACACAGGGGGCATTCCCTACGAGCAGTACTTC
cdr3_aa: CASNTGGIPYEQYF

cdr3_length: 15
j_call: TRBJ1-1
d_call: -
clone_size: few
v_call: TRBV6-5
cdr3_nt: TGTGCCAGCAGTATCGTCGACAGTTTCGGCACTGAAGCTTTCTTT
cdr3_aa: CASSIVDSFGTEAFF

cdr3_length: 14
j_call: TRBJ2-1
d_call: TRBD1
clone_size: -
v_call: TRBV18
cdr3_nt: TGTGCCAGCTCCTTAGACAGGGAACGCGATGAGCAGTTCTTC
cdr3_aa: CASSLDRERDEQFF

cdr3_length: 14
j_call: TRBJ1-4
d_call: -
clone_size: once
v_call: TRBV9
cdr3_nt: TGTGCCAGCAGCGTAGCAGGGGATGGGGAAAAACTGTTTTTT
cdr3_aa: CASSVAGDGEKLFF

cdr3_length: 13
j_call: TRBJ1-1
d_call: -
clone_size: -
v_call: TRBV19
cdr3_nt: TGTGCCAGTAGTGCCATGACGGGAACTGAAGCTTTCTTT
cdr3_aa: CASSAMTGTEAFF

cdr3_length: 15
j_call: TRBJ1-1
d_call: -
clone_size: -
v_call: TRBV7-3
cdr3_nt: TGTGCCAGCAGCTCCCTGGGAGGGGGTGGAACTGAAGCTTTCTTT
cdr3_aa: CASSSLGGGGTEAFF

cdr3_length: 15
j_call: TRBJ2-1
d_call: -
clone_size: -
v_call: TRBV6-4
cdr3_nt: TGTGCCAGCAGTGACTCGGAGCGCACACACAATGAGCAGTTCTTC
cdr3_aa: CASSDSERTHNEQFF

cdr3_length: 17
j_call: TRBJ1-5
d_call: TRBD1
clone_size: once
v_call: TRBV2
cdr3_nt: TGTGCCAGCAGTGAAGCTCCGGGACAGGGACCCAATCAGCCCCAGCATTTT
cdr3_aa: CASSEAPGQGPNQPQHF

cdr3_length: 13
j_call: TRBJ2-1
d_call: -
clone_size: large
v_call: TRBV5-4
cdr3_nt: TGTGCCAGCAGCTTGGCCAGGTGGAATGAGCAGTTCTTC
cdr3_aa: CASSLARWNEQFF

cdr3_length: 15
j_call: TRBJ1-2
d_call: -
clone_size: -
v_call: TRBV5-8
cdr3_nt: TGTGCCAGCAGCAGTACCGGGACGGGAGACTATGGCTACACCTTC
cdr3_aa: CASSSTGTGDYGYTF

cdr3_length: 14
j_call: TRBJ1-1
d_call: -
clone_size: -
v_call: TRBV6-5
cdr3_nt: TGTGCCAGCAGTTACTCCGCAGGGCGCACTGAAGCTTTCTTT
cdr3_aa: CASSYSAGRTEAFF

cdr3_length: 14
j_call: TRBJ2-5
d_call: -
clone_size: large
v_call: TRBV7-2
cdr3_nt: TGTGCCAGCAGCTTGCTCGGACAGCAAGAGACCCAGTACTTC
cdr3_aa: CASSLLGQQETQYF

cdr3_length: 11
j_call: TRBJ2-7
d_call: -
clone_size: -
v_call: TRBV20-1
cdr3_nt: TGCAGTGCCCCTAGCTTCAACGAGCAGTACTTC
cdr3_aa: CSAPSFNEQYF

cdr3_length: 15
j_call: TRBJ2-7
d_call: TRBD2
clone_size: -
v_call: TRBV7-2
cdr3_nt: TGTGCCAGCAGCTTCGGGGCTAGCGGAACCTACGAGCAGTACTTC
cdr3_aa: CASSFGASGTYEQYF

cdr3_length: 16
j_call: TRBJ1-6
d_call: TRBD1
clone_size: -
v_call: TRBV6-1
cdr3_nt: TGTGCCAGCAGTGAAGCCCCCGGGACAGGGAATTCACCCCTCCACTTT
cdr3_aa: CASSEAPGTGNSPLHF

cdr3_length: 13
j_call: TRBJ2-6
d_call: TRBD2
clone_size: -
v_call: TRBV29-1
cdr3_nt: TGCAGCGTCGGGGGGGGTGGGGCCAACGTCCTGACTTTC
cdr3_aa: CSVGGGGANVLTF

cdr3_length: 12
j_call: TRBJ1-2
d_call: -
clone_size: -
v_call: TRBV7-9
cdr3_nt: TGTGCCAGCAGCTTAGGATGGCTCGGCTACACCTTC
cdr3_aa: CASSLGWLGYTF

cdr3_length: 16
j_call: TRBJ2-3
d_call: TRBD2
clone_size: -
v_call: TRBV10-3
cdr3_nt: TGTGCCATCAGTGAAGGGCGGGGGGGCCCCACAGATACGCAGTATTTT
cdr3_aa: CAISEGRGGPTDTQYF

cdr3_length: 14
j_call: TRBJ2-1
d_call: -
clone_size: -
v_call: TRBV2
cdr3_nt: TGTGCCAGCCCCCCTAGCTCTACATACAATGAGCAGTTCTTC
cdr3_aa: CASPPSSTYNEQFF

cdr3_length: 16
j_call: TRBJ2-7
d_call: -
clone_size: -
v_call: TRBV9
cdr3_nt: TGTGCCAGCAGCCATAATCCCCGGACTTCCACCTACGAGCAGTACTTC
cdr3_aa: CASSHNPRTSTYEQYF

cdr3_length: 10
j_call: TRBJ1-2
d_call: -
clone_size: few
v_call: TRBV29-1
cdr3_nt: TGCAGCGTTAGGGAGTATGGCTACACCTTC
cdr3_aa: CSVREYGYTF

cdr3_length: 15
j_call: TRBJ2-2
d_call: TRBD2
clone_size: few
v_call: TRBV2
cdr3_nt: TGTGCCAGCGGGACTAGCCTTTACGTCGGCGGGGAGCTGTTTTTT
cdr3_aa: CASGTSLYVGGELFF

cdr3_length: 14
j_call: TRBJ1-2
d_call: -
clone_size: -
v_call: TRBV14
cdr3_nt: TGTGCCAGCAGCCAGTCGACAGGCTTTCTTGGCTACACCTTC
cdr3_aa: CASSQSTGFLGYTF

cdr3_length: 15
j_call: TRBJ2-6
d_call: TRBD1
clone_size: -
v_call: TRBV2
cdr3_nt: TGTGCCAGCGGGACAGGGGTGTTTGGGGCCAACGTCCTGACTTTC
cdr3_aa: CASGTGVFGANVLTF

cdr3_length: 14
j_call: TRBJ1-1
d_call: -
clone_size: -
v_call: TRBV30
cdr3_nt: TGTGCCTGGAACGGGGGGCAAGTGAACACTGAAGCTTTCTTT
cdr3_aa: CAWNGGQVNTEAFF

cdr3_length: 15
j_call: TRBJ1-5
d_call: TRBD1
clone_size: once
v_call: TRBV30
cdr3_nt: TGTGCCTGGAGCGTGGGACAGGGGTTGGGTCAGCCCCAGCATTTT
cdr3_aa: CAWSVGQGLGQPQHF

cdr3_length: 12
j_call: TRBJ2-3
d_call: -
clone_size: -
v_call: TRBV10-2
cdr3_nt: TGCGCCGCGACTTTTGGCACAGATACGCAGTATTTT
cdr3_aa: CAATFGTDTQYF

cdr3_length: 14
j_call: TRBJ2-7
d_call: TRBD1
clone_size: medium-sized
v_call: TRBV9
cdr3_nt: TGTGCCAGCAGCGTACAGGACAGGGTTGACGAGCAGTACTTC
cdr3_aa: CASSVQDRVDEQYF

cdr3_length: 15
j_call: TRBJ1-1
d_call: -
clone_size: -
v_call: TRBV4-2
cdr3_nt: TGTGCCAGCAGCCAGCCGACAGACGTGAACACTGAAGCTTTCTTT
cdr3_aa: CASSQPTDVNTEAFF

cdr3_length: 15
j_call: TRBJ1-1
d_call: -
clone_size: -
v_call: TRBV7-8
cdr3_nt: TGTGCCAGCAGCTTAGTCAACATAGCCCACACTGAAGCTTTCTTT
cdr3_aa: CASSLVNIAHTEAFF